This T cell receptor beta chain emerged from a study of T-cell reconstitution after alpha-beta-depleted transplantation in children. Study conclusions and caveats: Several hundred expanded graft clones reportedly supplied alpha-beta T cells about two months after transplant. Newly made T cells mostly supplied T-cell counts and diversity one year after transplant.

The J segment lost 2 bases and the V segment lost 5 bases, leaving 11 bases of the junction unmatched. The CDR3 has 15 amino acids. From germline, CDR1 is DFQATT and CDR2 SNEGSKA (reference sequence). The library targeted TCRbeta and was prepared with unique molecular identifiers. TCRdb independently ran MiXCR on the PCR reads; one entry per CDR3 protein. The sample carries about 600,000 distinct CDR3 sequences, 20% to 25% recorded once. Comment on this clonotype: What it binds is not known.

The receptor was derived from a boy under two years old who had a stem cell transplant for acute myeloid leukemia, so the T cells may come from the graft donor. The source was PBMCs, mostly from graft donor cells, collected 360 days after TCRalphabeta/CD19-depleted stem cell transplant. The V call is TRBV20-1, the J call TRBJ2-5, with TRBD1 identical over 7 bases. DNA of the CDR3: TGCAGTGCTCAAGGGCCGGGACAGCGACAAGAGACCCAGTACTTC. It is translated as CSAQGPGQRQETQYF.